This is a list of T cell receptor beta chains from one sample in a study of T cells in Graves' hyperthyroidism and ophthalmopathy. TCRdb used MiXCR to reprocess the multiplex PCR reads, holding one entry per CDR3 protein. The sample consists of hundreds of thousands of distinct CDR3 sequences, just under 45% of them appearing once. The sequenced sample was peripheral blood or thyroid tissue (not recorded which). The source of these receptors is an adult man with Graves' disease, either hyperthyroidism or ophthalmopathy (not recorded which). Both conserved end residues are part of each CDR3. A D gene is named only where the DNA matches it firmly. Clone size is shown for a subset of rows, as once, few, many or a class of expanded clone.

>TRBV7-7|-|-|TRBJ1-5
CARDRRLGQPQHF
TGTGCTAGAGATCGGAGGTTAGGACAGCCCCAGCATTTT
>TRBV6-1|few|-|TRBJ1-1
CASSRPRVEAFF
TGTGCCAGCAGCCGCCCCAGGGTAGAAGCTTTCTTT
>TRBV6-1|few|-|TRBJ2-5
CASSPTGPQETQYF
TGTGCCAGCAGTCCTACGGGCCCACAAGAGACCCAGTACTTC
>TRBV29-1|many|-|TRBJ2-7
CSVEGGLYEQYF
TGCAGCGTTGAGGGGGGACTCTACGAGCAGTACTTC
>TRBV27|-|-|TRBJ1-6
CASSTGFYNSPLHF
TGTGCCAGCAGTACAGGGTTTTATAATTCACCCCTCCACTTT
>TRBV10-3|-|-|TRBJ1-5
CAISARVRGPEDSNQPQHF
TGTGCCATCAGTGCTAGGGTGCGGGGGCCCGAAGATAGCAATCAGCCCCAGCATTTT
>TRBV20-1|few|TRBD1|TRBJ1-2
CSASRDRGSWGYTF
TGCAGTGCTAGCCGAGACAGGGGATCGTGGGGCTACACCTTC
>TRBV27|-|TRBD1|TRBJ2-7
CASWTGTGYEQYF
TGTGCCAGCTGGACCGGGACAGGGTACGAGCAGTACTTC
>TRBV5-5|once|TRBD1|TRBJ1-6
CASSQARDSYSPLHF
TGTGCCAGCAGCCAAGCCCGGGACAGCTATTCACCCCTCCACTTT
>TRBV19|-|-|TRBJ2-2
CASSAGHTGELFF
TGTGCCAGTAGTGCCGGGCACACCGGGGAGCTGTTTTTT
>TRBV19|-|-|TRBJ1-3
CALVDKLGNTIYF
TGTGCCCTCGTCGACAAGCTCGGAAACACCATATATTTT
>TRBV6-1|-|TRBD1|TRBJ1-4
CASRYRTGDVKLFF
TGTGCCAGCAGATACCGGACAGGGGATGTAAAACTGTTTTTT